This T cell receptor beta chain was found in a study of T cell repertoires in aging, cancer and after chemotherapy. General study findings and limits: Median generation probability rose over the chemotherapy interval in each cancer cohort, suggesting rebound thymic output. Immunological memory after chemotherapy cannot be judged from the repertoire data. Compared with age-matched healthy donors, untreated hematological or solid cancer patients showed higher blood TCR clonality.

Germline V gives CDR1 LGHNA, CDR2 YSLEER. The CDR3 runs to 17 residues. Trimming took 1 base from V and 5 from J; bases not matched to a gene: 12. In its sample, this clonotype was seen a few times. The antigen is unknown. TCR beta rearrangements were amplified from peripheral blood genomic DNA. TRB rearrangements spanning V, D and J were amplified using mixed TRB-A/B primers. Using its own MiXCR run on the multiplex PCR reads, TCRdb lists one record per CDR3 protein. The table has 2,000 to 3,000 distinct CDR3 sequences, under 45% seen once. This rearrangement joins TRBV4-3 to TRBJ1-1; 8 bases match TRBD1. The sequencing input was blood. The receptor was isolated from a human donor with a solid tumor. CDR3 in amino acids: CASSQGAAGGAGTEAFF. The CDR3 nucleotides read TGCGCCAGCAGCCAAGGGGCCGCAGGGGGCGCGGGAACTGAAGCTTTCTTT.